These 31 T cell receptor beta chains originate from one sample sequenced in a study of tumor and adjacent non-tumor tissue in lung cancer. The template was RNA from unsorted bulk tissue. Distant lung tissue was collected more than 3 cm away from the tumor edge. A modified ARM-PCR protocol with three rounds of nested PCR amplified TCRbeta. MiXCR, run by TCRdb on the multiplex PCR reads, gives a single entry per CDR3 protein. Of some 100,000 distinct CDR3 sequences listed, 55% to 65% are singletons. The sequenced sample consisted of distant non-tumor lung tissue. These receptors were obtained from a man aged 30 to 39 with non-small cell lung cancer.

With regard to this clonotype: This may arise from a read error, as a much more abundant clone is one base away. This chain uses TRBV12-3 or TRBV12-4 with TRBJ1-2; no definite D call. This CDR3 is built from 12 residues. V lost 3 bases and J 7 bases, leaving 9 bases between the germline ends. CDR3 protein: CASSFRGTGYTF. CDR3 DNA sequence: TGTGCCAGCAGTTTTAGAGGTACTGGCTACACCTTC.

In its sample, this clonotype was seen once. The V call is TRBV11-3, the J call TRBJ2-1; possibly TRBD2 for D (6 bases). The CDR3 consists of 15 residues. V was cut by 5 bases and J by 0 bases, with 11 bases left in between. The germline CDR1 and CDR2 sequences are SGHNT and YENEEA. The CDR3 reads CASSLRTISYNEQFF. The CDR3 coding sequence is TGTGCCAGCAGCCTCCGGACTATCTCCTACAATGAGCAGTTCTTC.

Comment on this clonotype: One end of the junction is discordant with germline, which a read error may explain. V usage is TRBV20-1 and J usage is TRBJ1-1, with D tentatively TRBD1 (5 bases). CDR1 and CDR2 (germline): DFQATT, SNEGSKA (reference sequence). CDR3 size: 15 residues. CDR3 nucleotides: TGCAGTGCCGAGATAAAGGGACGGCATAACACTGAAGCCTTCTTT. Its protein is CSAEIKGRHNTEAFF.

The chain uses TRBV5-4 and TRBJ2-7; tentatively, D is TRBD1 (5 bases). V was shortened by 3 bases and J by 7 bases, with 20 bases between the two germline ends. CDR1 is SGHNT and CDR2 is YYREEE in the germline V gene (reference sequence). The CDR3 loop spans 15 amino acids. The CDR3 DNA sequence: TGTGCCAGCAGCTGTGTCAGGGAAGGGGCTTGGGAGCAGTACTTC. Amino acids: CASSCVREGAWEQYF.

Turning to this clonotype: Relative to the germline gene, one junction end is altered; a read error may explain this. V gene TRBV6-1 combines with J gene TRBJ2-1, with 9 bases aligning to TRBD1. Per the germline V gene, CDR1 is MNHNS and CDR2 is SASEGT. The CDR3 has 16 residues. CDR3 amino acids: CASSERWDRVNDEQSF. The CDR3 DNA sequence: TGTGCCAGCAGTGAACGGTGGGACAGGGTAAACGATGAGCAGTCCTTC.

This rearrangement joins TRBV11-2 to TRBJ2-5; D unresolved. The CDR3 is 15 amino acids. The germline gives CDR1 SGHAT, CDR2 FQNNGV. The V and J ends lost 9 bases and 4 bases respectively, with 21 bases between them. The CDR3: CASNLGSMGIETQYF. The CDR3 DNA is TGTGCCAGTAACTTAGGAAGTATGGGGATAGAGACCCAGTACTTC.

To note about this clonotype: One junction end does not reproduce the germline sequence, and a read error may be involved. This rearrangement joins TRBV12-3 or TRBV12-4 to TRBJ2-7; a weak D match, TRBD2 (6 bases). There are 15 residues in the CDR3. The CDR3 DNA reads TGTGACAGCAGCAGATTAGCGGAGGGCTCCTACGAGCAGTACTTC. It translates to CDSSRLAEGSYEQYF.

This clonotype was seen a few times. Being one base from a much bigger clone, this may be a read error. This chain joins TRBV6-2 or TRBV6-3 and TRBJ2-4; the match to TRBD1 covers 8 bases. The germline CDR1 and CDR2 sequences are MNHEY and SVGEGT. There are 15 residues in the CDR3. The CDR3 coding sequence is TGTGCCAGCCGAGTCGACAGGGGTGGGGCGAACATTCCGTACTTC. The encoded protein is CASRVDRGGANIPYF.

Comments on this clonotype: One end of the junction does not line up with germline, which may come from a read error. The V gene is TRBV20-1, the J gene TRBJ2-4, with 11 bases fitting TRBD2. The CDR3 loop spans 15 amino acids. Germline V CDR1 and CDR2: DFQATT, SNEGSKA (reference sequence). This CDR3 is CNAGPLAGVKKIQYF. CDR3 coding DNA: TGCAATGCCGGCCCACTAGCGGGAGTGAAAAAGATTCAGTACTTC.

The V gene is TRBV20-1, the J gene TRBJ2-1; TRBD2 agrees at 7 bases. Germline CDR1 and CDR2: DFQATT and SNEGSKA (reference sequence). J lost 2 bases, V lost 6 bases, and 7 bases had no gene match. The CDR3 extends over 14 amino acids. CDR3 sequence reads: CSALTGTTYNEQFF. The CDR3 DNA sequence: TGCAGTGCCCTGACCGGGACTACCTACAATGAGCAGTTCTTC.

J is TRBJ2-1 and V is TRBV6-1, with a tentative D call TRBD1 (5 bases). This CDR3 is 16 amino acids long. Trimming removed 2 bases from V and 9 bases from J, with 20 bases in between. Germline assignment: CDR1 MNHNS and CDR2 SASEGT. The CDR3 DNA sequence: TGTGCCAGCAGTGAACGGTGGGGCAGGGTAAACACTGAGCAGTTCTTC. Protein product: CASSERWGRVNTEQFF.

Of note for this clonotype: A single base separates this from a much larger clone, so it may be a read error. This chain uses TRBV11-1 with TRBJ2-5, with D perhaps TRBD1 (6 bases). Per germline, CDR1 SGHAT and CDR2 FQDESV (reference sequence). This CDR3 region has 12 residues. The CDR3 region is CAGSSDRETQYF. CDR3 nucleotides: TGTGCCGGCAGCTCCGACAGGGAGACCCAGTACTTC.

On this clonotype: The germline gene is not matched at one end of the junction; a read error may be the cause. This chain uses TRBV20-1 with TRBJ2-5; possibly TRBD2 for D (7 bases). There are 15 residues in the CDR3. Germline loops: CDR1 DFQATT, CDR2 SNEGSKA (reference sequence). The CDR3 DNA follows: TGCAGTGATAGAGATCTGCGGGGGCCCCCCGTGGCCCAGTACTTC. It encodes CSDRDLRGPPVAQYF.

A note on this clonotype: A read error may produce the germline difference seen at one junction end. The chain couples TRBV11-2 to TRBJ2-3; 8 nucleotides align to TRBD2. Germline-derived CDR1 and CDR2 are SGHAT and FQNNGV. This CDR3 contains 21 residues. The CDR3 DNA reads TGTGTCAGCAGCTTAGGATGGGACCGCAGCGGGAGATTGGAGGGCACAGATACGCAGTCTTTT. Its protein product is CVSSLGWDRSGRLEGTDTQSF.

A note on this clonotype: Mismatch with germline at one junction end may stem from a read error. The chain uses TRBV11-3 and TRBJ2-2; no definite D call. Germline-derived CDR1 and CDR2 are SGHNT and YENEEA. The CDR3 runs to 15 residues. The CDR3 region is CASSLVAANTRELFF. The CDR3 DNA follows: TGTGCTAGCAGCTTGGTGGCGGCGAACACCCGGGAGCTGTTTTTT.

Regarding this clonotype: A read error may be the cause here, since a much bigger clone is one base away. The chain uses TRBV5-5 and TRBJ1-1; tentative D call: TRBD1 (5 bases). CDR1 and CDR2 from the germline V gene are SGHKS and YYEKEE (reference sequence). There are 14 residues in the CDR3. The CDR3 loop is CASSLGHTNTEAIF. As DNA, the CDR3 is TGTGCCAGCAGCTTAGGACACACCAACACTGAAGCTATCTTT.

This clonotype came up many times. The chain carries TRBV5-4 and TRBJ2-6; 8 bases fit TRBD1. V shed 5 bases and J 0 bases; nucleotides not matched to a gene: 10. The CDR3 is made up of 18 amino acids. Germline V gene data show CDR1 as SGHNT and CDR2 as YYREEE (reference sequence). The CDR3 DNA follows: TGTGCCAGCAGTCCCCGCGCAGGGGGCAGCTCTGGGGCCAACGTCCTGACTTTC. Encoded protein: CASSPRAGGSSGANVLTF.

This clonotype was found once. The chain uses TRBV11-3 and TRBJ2-1; TRBD1 might be the D (5 bases). V shed 3 bases and J shed 2 bases, with 17 bases lying between them. This CDR3 contains 17 residues. Germline V gene sequence: CDR1 SGHNT, CDR2 YENEEA. The CDR3 is CASSFSEDSRPYNEQFF. The CDR3 DNA reads as TGTGCCAGCAGCTTTTCCGAAGACAGTAGACCCTACAATGAGCAGTTCTTC.

This clonotype appeared once. Sequence at one end of the junction differs from germline and may be a read error. V and J are TRBV5-6 and TRBJ2-3; perhaps D is TRBD1 or TRBD2 (6 bases each). Germline assignment: CDR1 SGHDT and CDR2 YYEEEE. This CDR3 contains 15 residues. CDR3 amino acids: CAGSPGEAGTDTQYF. The CDR3, as DNA: TGTGCCGGCAGCCCAGGGGAGGCAGGAACAGATACGCAGTATTTT.

Note on this clonotype: The junction differs from germline at one of its ends, possibly a read error. CDR3 residues: CACSSWGALETLYF. DNA of the CDR3: TGTGCCTGCAGTTCCTGGGGGGCGCTTGAGACCCTGTACTTC. The rearrangement joins TRBV6-2 or TRBV6-3 to TRBJ2-5, with D possibly called TRBD1 or TRBD2 (6 bases each). The CDR3 consists of 14 residues. Germline loops: CDR1 MNHEY, CDR2 SVGEGT.

This clonotype qualifies as medium-sized. The rearrangement links TRBV5-6 to TRBJ1-2, with TRBD1 as a possible D gene (6 bases). Germline CDR1 is SGHDT and CDR2 is YYEEEE. This CDR3 has 13 amino acids. Trimming shortened V by 6 bases and J by 7 bases, and 16 bases separated the two germline ends. CDR3 sequence (DNA): TGTGCCAGCACCAAAGACAGGCTTACTGGCTACACCTTC. Encoded protein: CASTKDRLTGYTF.

V gene TRBV11-2 combines with J gene TRBJ1-1, with a weak D call TRBD1 (6 bases). Trimming removed 6 bases from V and 1 base from J, with 9 bases in between. CDR1 and CDR2 from the germline V gene are SGHAT and FQNNGV. CDR3 length equals 13 residues. The CDR3 DNA reads TGTGCCAGCAGTTCGACAGGGAACACTGAAGCTTTCTTT. Its protein product is CASSSTGNTEAFF.

This clonotype was found once. The chain combines TRBV9 with TRBJ1-1, with a weak D call TRBD1 (6 bases). V dropped 0 bases and J dropped 12 bases, with 21 bases sitting between them. CDR3 length: 15 amino acids. From germline, CDR1 is SGDLS and CDR2 YYNGEE. In DNA form, the CDR3 reads TGTGCCAGCAGCGTAGGCCCCTCAGGGGAAGGAGAAACTTTCTTT. This encodes CASSVGPSGEGETFF.

This clonotype appeared a few times. This rearrangement joins TRBV20-1 to TRBJ1-2, with unresolved D. Germline-derived CDR1 and CDR2 are DFQATT and SNEGSKA (reference sequence). The CDR3 runs 13 residues. The V end was cut by 3 bases, the J end by 6 bases, with 14 bases between. CDR3 loop: CSASSGEVDGYTF. The CDR3 nucleotides read TGCAGTGCTAGTAGCGGCGAGGTCGATGGCTACACCTTC.

Regarding this clonotype: At one end the junction does not follow the germline gene, possibly because of a read error. This chain joins TRBV11-1 and TRBJ2-2; D might be TRBD2 (5 bases). CDR1 and CDR2 from the germline V gene are SGHAT and FQDESV (reference sequence). This CDR3 is 15 amino acids long. The CDR3 reads CASSLSPQWTGELYF. CDR3 DNA: TGTGCCAGCAGCCTAAGCCCACAGTGGACCGGGGAGCTGTATTTC.

On this clonotype itself: At one boundary the junction diverges from the germline segment, which might be a read error. V gene TRBV29-1 combines with J gene TRBJ2-2, with a tentative D call TRBD2 (5 bases). The length of the CDR3 is 14 residues. Germline assignment: CDR1 SQVTM and CDR2 ANQGSEA. The CDR3 is CSVEVRCLTGELFF. As DNA, the CDR3 is TGCAGCGTTGAAGTCAGGTGCCTCACCGGGGAGTTGTTTTTT.

This clonotype was detected ten times or more. This chain links TRBV10-1 with TRBJ2-3; either TRBD1 or TRBD2 may supply D (5 bases each). Trimming took off 3 bases at V and 2 bases at J, with 12 bases between the two ends. Germline loops: CDR1 WNHNN, CDR2 SYGVQD (reference sequence). The CDR3 spans 15 residues. CDR3: CASSDGTSTTDTQYF. The CDR3, as DNA: TGCGCCAGCAGTGACGGGACCAGCACCACAGATACGCAGTATTTT.

A note on this clonotype: Since the CDR3 does not end with the conserved phenylalanine or tryptophan, this likely comes from a read error. V gene TRBV11-3 combines with J gene TRBJ2-2; tentatively, D is TRBD1 or TRBD2 (5 bases each). V was clipped by 4 bases and J by 3 bases, with 15 bases between them. The CDR3 extends over 16 amino acids. Germline CDR1 SGHNT, CDR2 YENEEA. Written as DNA, the CDR3 is TGTGCCAGCAGCTCCCGGGGCAAACTAGACACCGGGGAGCTGTTTTAT. Residues: CASSSRGKLDTGELFY.

The genes are TRBV5-4 and TRBJ2-7; D is tentatively TRBD1 or TRBD2 (5 bases each). In germline, CDR1 is SGHNT, CDR2 YYREEE (reference sequence). Trimming took off 4 bases at V and 9 bases at J, with 17 bases between the two ends. This CDR3 is built from 13 residues. The DNA of the CDR3 is TGTGCCAGCAGCCCGGGCATTTGGGACGGGCAGTACTTC. This translates into CASSPGIWDGQYF.

A remark on this clonotype: Being one base from a much bigger clone, this may be a read error. The CDR3 carries no conserved terminal phenylalanine or tryptophan, so it likely arises from a read error. The J gene is TRBJ1-6, the V gene TRBV20-1; 10 bases are shared with TRBD1. V lost 6 bases to trimming and J lost 9 bases; unmatched junction nucleotides: 2. The CDR3 extends over 12 amino acids. CDR1 is DFQATT and CDR2 is SNEGSKA in the germline V gene (reference sequence). CDR3 sequence: CSARTGGSPLHL. The CDR3 coding sequence is TGCAGTGCCCGGACAGGGGGTTCACCCCTCCACCTT.

This clonotype was counted at least ten times. The rearrangement uses TRBV5-5 and TRBJ1-1; D is uncertain. The V gene's germline CDR1 is SGHKS and CDR2 YYEKEE (reference sequence). The germline V and J ends were trimmed by 0 bases and 11 bases, with 11 bases remaining between them. The CDR3 contains 12 residues. CDR3 amino acids: CASSLALRVAFF. CDR3 DNA sequence: TGTGCCAGCAGCTTGGCCCTAAGGGTGGCTTTCTTT.